A selection of T cell receptor beta chains follows, all from one sample in a study of breast tumors, draining lymph nodes, adjacent tissues. TCRdb ran MiXCR on the multiplex PCR reads and lists one entry per CDR3 protein. The sample consists of under 15,000 distinct CDR3 sequences, around three fifths of them appearing once. The specimen was tumor-adjacent breast tissue. The source is a female donor with breast cancer. Some clones in this sample may be carry-over from other donors' samples. Each CDR3 is given with its conserved first and last residue. Fields, in order: CDR3 protein, CDR3 DNA, J gene, V gene, D gene, clone size. The D gene is left open where the match is weak. The size of a clone is reported for some rows only, either as once, few or many, or as a class for expanded clones.

CDR3 protein: CASSSPGLAGGQETQYF
CDR3 DNA: TGTGCCAGCAGCTCCCCGGGACTAGCGGGGGGGCAAGAGACCCAGTACTTC
J gene: TRBJ2-5
V gene: TRBV11-2
D gene: TRBD2
clone size: -

CDR3 protein: CASSLEGTTGGLIYGYTF
CDR3 DNA: TGTGCCAGCAGCTTGGAGGGGACTACCGGGGGTCTGATCTATGGCTACACCTTC
J gene: TRBJ1-2
V gene: TRBV5-8
D gene: -
clone size: many

CDR3 protein: CASSSRTGLYGYTF
CDR3 DNA: TGTGCCAGCAGCTCCCGGACAGGCCTCTATGGCTACACCTTC
J gene: TRBJ1-2
V gene: TRBV5-6
D gene: TRBD1
clone size: -

CDR3 protein: CASRTRTVHNEQFF
CDR3 DNA: TGTGCCAGCAGAACACGGACCGTCCACAATGAGCAGTTCTTC
J gene: TRBJ2-1
V gene: TRBV6-5
D gene: -
clone size: many

CDR3 protein: CASSSSGQGRGELFF
CDR3 DNA: TGTGCCAGCAGTTCCTCGGGGCAGGGACGCGGGGAGCTGTTTTTT
J gene: TRBJ2-2
V gene: TRBV6-2/TRBV6-3
D gene: -
clone size: -

CDR3 protein: CASTGGGGEKMLFF
CDR3 DNA: TGTGCCAGCACGGGAGGGGGGGGGGAAAAAATGCTTTTTTTT
J gene: TRBJ1-4
V gene: TRBV2
D gene: -
clone size: -

CDR3 protein: CASSQDMAGGYGYTF
CDR3 DNA: TGTGCCAGCAGCCAAGATATGGCAGGGGGCTATGGCTACACCTTC
J gene: TRBJ1-2
V gene: TRBV14
D gene: TRBD1
clone size: -

CDR3 protein: CATSDLGGAGAILNEQFF
CDR3 DNA: TGTGCCACCAGTGATTTGGGTGGAGCGGGGGCCATACTCAATGAGCAGTTCTTC
J gene: TRBJ2-1
V gene: TRBV24-1
D gene: TRBD2
clone size: -

CDR3 protein: CASRLSSGHNEQFF
CDR3 DNA: TGTGCCAGCAGGTTATCTAGCGGACACAATGAGCAGTTCTTC
J gene: TRBJ2-1
V gene: TRBV27
D gene: TRBD2
clone size: many

CDR3 protein: CASSLVGSTRETQYF
CDR3 DNA: TGTGCCAGCAGCTTAGTGGGGTCGACCCGAGAGACCCAGTACTTC
J gene: TRBJ2-5
V gene: TRBV7-9
D gene: -
clone size: -

CDR3 protein: CARRERGATDTQYF
CDR3 DNA: TGTGCCCGAAGAGAACGGGGGGCAACAGATACGCAGTATTTT
J gene: TRBJ2-3
V gene: TRBV30
D gene: -
clone size: -

CDR3 protein: CASTGTGGGYEQYF
CDR3 DNA: TGCGCCAGCACCGGGACAGGAGGGGGATACGAGCAGTACTTC
J gene: TRBJ2-7
V gene: TRBV10-2
D gene: TRBD1
clone size: many

CDR3 protein: CASNPGGNSPLHF
CDR3 DNA: TGTGCCAGTAACCCGGGTGGGAATTCACCCCTCCACTTT
J gene: TRBJ1-6
V gene: TRBV19
D gene: -
clone size: -

CDR3 protein: CASSLVGNSPLHF
CDR3 DNA: TGTGCCAGCAGCTTGGTTGGGAATTCACCCCTCCACTTT
J gene: TRBJ1-6
V gene: TRBV5-4
D gene: -
clone size: -

CDR3 protein: CASKMAQGAKTQYF
CDR3 DNA: TGTGCCAGCAAGATGGCACAGGGGGCCAAGACCCAGTACTTC
J gene: TRBJ2-5
V gene: TRBV2
D gene: TRBD1
clone size: medium-sized

CDR3 protein: CASSTGQGSGYGYTF
CDR3 DNA: TGCGCCAGCAGCACCGGACAGGGCTCCGGCTATGGCTACACCTTC
J gene: TRBJ1-2
V gene: TRBV5-1
D gene: TRBD1
clone size: -

CDR3 protein: CASSLRTVAAYNEQFF
CDR3 DNA: TGTGCCAGCAGCCTAAGGACGGTAGCGGCCTACAATGAGCAGTTCTTC
J gene: TRBJ2-1
V gene: TRBV6-5
D gene: -
clone size: medium-sized

CDR3 protein: CASREQGAVGETQYF
CDR3 DNA: TGCGCCAGCAGAGAACAGGGGGCGGTTGGAGAGACCCAGTACTTC
J gene: TRBJ2-5
V gene: TRBV5-1
D gene: TRBD1
clone size: many

CDR3 protein: CASSIGGSTDTQYF
CDR3 DNA: TGTGCCAGTAGTATAGGTGGGAGCACAGATACGCAGTATTTT
J gene: TRBJ2-3
V gene: TRBV19
D gene: -
clone size: medium-sized

CDR3 protein: CASSLSRQKLFF
CDR3 DNA: TGTGCCAGCAGCTTAAGCCGACAGAAACTGTTTTTT
J gene: TRBJ1-4
V gene: TRBV7-2
D gene: -
clone size: -

CDR3 protein: CASRRTSGRTSYEQYF
CDR3 DNA: TGTGCCAGCAGAAGGACTAGCGGGAGGACTTCCTACGAGCAGTACTTC
J gene: TRBJ2-7
V gene: TRBV2
D gene: TRBD2
clone size: -

CDR3 protein: CASSLQGVGGYTF
CDR3 DNA: TGTGCCAGCAGCCTACAGGGCGTCGGTGGCTACACCTTC
J gene: TRBJ1-2
V gene: TRBV5-4
D gene: -
clone size: -

CDR3 protein: CASSLTFNTGELFF
CDR3 DNA: TGTGCCAGCAGCCTAACGTTTAACACCGGGGAGCTGTTTTTT
J gene: TRBJ2-2
V gene: TRBV7-9
D gene: -
clone size: -

CDR3 protein: CASSGPTGQGDTQYF
CDR3 DNA: TGCGCCAGCAGCGGACCGACAGGGCAGGGAGATACGCAGTATTTT
J gene: TRBJ2-3
V gene: TRBV5-1
D gene: TRBD1
clone size: -

CDR3 protein: CASSLEGQRSSPLHF
CDR3 DNA: TGTGCCAGCAGCTTAGAAGGACAGCGAAGCTCACCCCTCCACTTT
J gene: TRBJ1-6
V gene: TRBV11-3
D gene: -
clone size: -

CDR3 protein: CASSPGGPTGELFF
CDR3 DNA: TGTGCCAGCAGTCCGGGGGGCCCCACCGGGGAGCTGTTTTTT
J gene: TRBJ2-2
V gene: TRBV6-6
D gene: -
clone size: many

CDR3 protein: CASSQERGPQETQYF
CDR3 DNA: TGCGCCAGCAGCCAAGAGAGGGGACCTCAAGAGACCCAGTACTTC
J gene: TRBJ2-5
V gene: TRBV4-1
D gene: -
clone size: medium-sized

CDR3 protein: CSARAPTGVTSEQYF
CDR3 DNA: TGCAGTGCTAGAGCACCCACAGGGGTAACTAGCGAGCAGTACTTC
J gene: TRBJ2-7
V gene: TRBV20-1
D gene: TRBD1
clone size: -